The T cell receptor (beta chain) described here comes from a study of human T cells and chemical hapten exposure. The study, taken as a whole, reports: Because they had alopecia, donors may respond immunologically unlike healthy people.

This clonotype appeared many times. Antigen: not known. TCRdb ran MiXCR on the RACE reads and lists one entry per CDR3 protein. The sample lists about 94,000 distinct CDR3 sequences, about 9.3% occurring once. Time point meaning: patch test 2, 6 weeks after DPC sensitization. Treatment indicated: therapeutic diphenylcyclopropenone sensitization with weekly scalp DPC. Unfractionated whole blood yielded total RNA. Germline V gene lookup returns CDR1 SEHNR and CDR2 FQNEAQ (reference sequence). CDR3 length: 12 residues. V lost 1 base and J 10 bases, leaving 8 bases between the germline ends. This clonotype originated in a woman aged 35 to 49 with alopecia areata. Some clones in this sample may be carry-over from other donors' samples. Here the sequenced sample was whole blood, taken in connection with sensitization to the hapten diphenylcyclopropenone (DPC). The V call is TRBV7-9, the J call TRBJ2-1; D gene ambiguous. The CDR3, as DNA: TGTGCCAGCAGCTTAGACTATCGGGAGCAGTTCTTC. This gives the protein CASSLDYREQFF. The full variable domain, completed using reference TRBV7-9 and TRBJ2-1, is DTGVSQNPRHKITKRGQNVTFRCDPISEHNRLYWYRQTLGQGPEFLTYFQNEAQLEKSRLLSDRFSAERPKGSFSTLEIQRTEQGDSAMYLCASSLDYREQFFGPGTRLTVL.